The clone carrying this T cell receptor beta chain was seen a handful of times. The antigen remains undetermined. From blood, roughly 220-550 ng of genomic DNA served as TRB template. This CDR3 is built from 14 residues. CDR1 is ENHRY and CDR2 is SYGVKD in the germline V gene. The germline V and J ends were trimmed by 1 base and 2 bases, with 3 bases remaining between them. TRB rearrangements were amplified by multiplex PCR with BIOMED2 TRB-A/B primers. Each CDR3 protein is one row after TCRdb ran MiXCR on the multiplex PCR reads. Of 8,000 to 9,500 distinct CDR3 sequences in the sample, 30% to 45% are singletons; the top ten hold 50% to 60%. The source of the sample is a study of T and B cells in COVID-19 patients. Study background: Median age was approximately 35 years in the recovered cohort and 67 years in the active-infection cohort.

Study-wide points: Highly clonal in active COVID-19, TRB repertoires exceeded healthy-donor diversity and richness at recovery. Patients with COVID-19 reportedly showed strongly skewed T cell receptor beta variable and joining gene usage.

The receptor was derived from a human donor with active COVID-19. The chain is built from TRBV10-3 and TRBJ2-6, with D uncertain. The sample consisted of blood. CDR3 DNA: TGTGCCATCAGTGAGTGGGCTGGGGCCAACGTCCTGACTTTC. Residues: CAISEWAGANVLTF.